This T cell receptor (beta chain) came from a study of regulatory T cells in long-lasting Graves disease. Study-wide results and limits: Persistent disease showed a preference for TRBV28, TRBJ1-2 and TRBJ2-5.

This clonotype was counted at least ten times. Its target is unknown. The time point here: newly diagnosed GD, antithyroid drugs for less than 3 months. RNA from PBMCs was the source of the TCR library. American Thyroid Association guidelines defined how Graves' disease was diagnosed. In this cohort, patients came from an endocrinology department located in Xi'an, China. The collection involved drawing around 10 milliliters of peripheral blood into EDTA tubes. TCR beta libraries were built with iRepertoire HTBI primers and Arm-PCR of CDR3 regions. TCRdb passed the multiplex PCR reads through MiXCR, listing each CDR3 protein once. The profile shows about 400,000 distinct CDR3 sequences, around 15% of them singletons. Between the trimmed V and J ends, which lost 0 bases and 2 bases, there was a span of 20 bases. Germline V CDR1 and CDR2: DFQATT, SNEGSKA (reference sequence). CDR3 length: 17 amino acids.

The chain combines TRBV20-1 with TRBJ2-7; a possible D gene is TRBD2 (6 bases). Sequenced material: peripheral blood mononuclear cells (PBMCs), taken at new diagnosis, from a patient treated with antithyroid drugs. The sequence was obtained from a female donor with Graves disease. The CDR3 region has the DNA TGCAGTGCTAGAGATTCAAACCCCAGCGGGCCAACCTACGAGCAGTACTTC. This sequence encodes CSARDSNPSGPTYEQYF.